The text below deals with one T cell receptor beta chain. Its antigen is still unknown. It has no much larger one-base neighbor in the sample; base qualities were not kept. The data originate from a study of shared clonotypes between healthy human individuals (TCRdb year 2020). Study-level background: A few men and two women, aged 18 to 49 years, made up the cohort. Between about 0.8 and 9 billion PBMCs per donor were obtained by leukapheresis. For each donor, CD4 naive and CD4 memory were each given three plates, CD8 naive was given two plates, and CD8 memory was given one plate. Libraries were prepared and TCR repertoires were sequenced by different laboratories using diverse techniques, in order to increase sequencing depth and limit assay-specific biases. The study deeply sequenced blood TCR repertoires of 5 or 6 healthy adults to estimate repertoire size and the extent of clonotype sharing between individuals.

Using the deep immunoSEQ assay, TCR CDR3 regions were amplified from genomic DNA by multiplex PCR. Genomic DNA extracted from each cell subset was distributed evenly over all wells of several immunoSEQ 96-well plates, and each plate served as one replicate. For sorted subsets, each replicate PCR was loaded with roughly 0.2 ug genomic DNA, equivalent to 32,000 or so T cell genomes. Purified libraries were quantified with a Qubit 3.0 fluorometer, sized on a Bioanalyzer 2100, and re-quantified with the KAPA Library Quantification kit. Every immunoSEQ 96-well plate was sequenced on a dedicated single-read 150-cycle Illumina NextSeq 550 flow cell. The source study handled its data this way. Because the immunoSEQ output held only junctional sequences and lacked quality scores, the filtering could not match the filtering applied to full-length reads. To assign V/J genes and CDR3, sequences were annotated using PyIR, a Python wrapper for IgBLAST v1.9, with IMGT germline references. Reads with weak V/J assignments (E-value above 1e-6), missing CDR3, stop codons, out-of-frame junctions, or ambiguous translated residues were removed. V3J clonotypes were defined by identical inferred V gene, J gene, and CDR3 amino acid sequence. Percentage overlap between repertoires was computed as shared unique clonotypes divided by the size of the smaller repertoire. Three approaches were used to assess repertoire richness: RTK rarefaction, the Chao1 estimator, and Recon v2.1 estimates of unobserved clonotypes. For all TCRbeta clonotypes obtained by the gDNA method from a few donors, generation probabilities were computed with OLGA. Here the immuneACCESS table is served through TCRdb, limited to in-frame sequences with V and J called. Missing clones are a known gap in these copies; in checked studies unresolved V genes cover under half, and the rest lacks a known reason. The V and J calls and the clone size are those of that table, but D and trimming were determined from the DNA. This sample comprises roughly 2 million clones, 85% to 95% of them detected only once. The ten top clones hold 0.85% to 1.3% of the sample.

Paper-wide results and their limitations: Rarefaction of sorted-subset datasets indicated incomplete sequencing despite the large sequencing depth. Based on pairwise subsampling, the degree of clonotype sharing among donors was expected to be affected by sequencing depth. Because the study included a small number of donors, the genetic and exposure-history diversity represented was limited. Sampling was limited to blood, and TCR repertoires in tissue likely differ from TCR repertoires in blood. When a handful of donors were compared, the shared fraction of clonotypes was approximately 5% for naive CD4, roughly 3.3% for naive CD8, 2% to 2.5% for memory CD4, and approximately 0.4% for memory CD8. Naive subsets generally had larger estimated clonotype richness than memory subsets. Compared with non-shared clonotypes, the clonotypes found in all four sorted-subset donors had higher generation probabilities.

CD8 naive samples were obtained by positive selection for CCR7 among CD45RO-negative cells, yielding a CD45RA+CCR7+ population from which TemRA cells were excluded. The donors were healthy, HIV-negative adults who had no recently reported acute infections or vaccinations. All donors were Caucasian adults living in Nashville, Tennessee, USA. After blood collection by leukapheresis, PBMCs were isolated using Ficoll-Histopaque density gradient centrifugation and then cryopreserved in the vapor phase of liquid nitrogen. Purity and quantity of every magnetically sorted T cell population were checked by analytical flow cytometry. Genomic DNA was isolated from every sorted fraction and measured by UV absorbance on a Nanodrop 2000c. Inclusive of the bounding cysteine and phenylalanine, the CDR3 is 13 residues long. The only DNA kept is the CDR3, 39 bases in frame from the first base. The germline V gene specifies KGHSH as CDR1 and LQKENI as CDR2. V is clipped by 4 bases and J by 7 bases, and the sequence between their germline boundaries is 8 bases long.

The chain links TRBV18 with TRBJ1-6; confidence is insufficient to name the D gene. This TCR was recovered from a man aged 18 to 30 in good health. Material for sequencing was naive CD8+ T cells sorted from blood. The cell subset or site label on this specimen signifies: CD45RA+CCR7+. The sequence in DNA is TGTGCCAGCTCACGGGGAGGGAATTCACCCCTCCACTTT. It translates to CASSRGGNSPLHF.